The 15 T cell receptor beta chains listed next were all sequenced from one sample in a study of PD-L1 blockade in urothelial cancer. The protocol was immunoSEQ multiplex PCR, while the TCRdb copy is restricted to in-frame clones and leaves out a portion. The sample lists 20,000 to 30,000 clones; 84% were seen once. This specimen was PBMCs, taken around atezolizumab (anti-PD-L1) treatment. These receptors originate from a man aged 65-85 years with urothelial cancer.

Concerning this clone itself: The germline gene is not matched at one end of the junction; a read error may be the cause. The chain links TRBV19 to TRBJ1-5; TRBD1 is a possible D gene (5 bases). Germline CDR1 and CDR2: LNHDA and SQIVND (reference sequence). The CDR3 consists of 12 residues. The CDR3 reads CASSILQGPSNF. CDR3 bases: TGTGCCAGTAGTATACTGCAGGGCCCGTCAAATTTT.

The V call is TRBV30, the J call TRBJ2-5, with 10 positions matching TRBD2. The CDR3 sequence is 13 residues long. V lost 5 bases, J lost 5 bases, and 5 bases stayed unmatched. Germline V gives CDR1 GTSNPN, CDR2 SVGIG (reference sequence). CDR3 sequence: CAWGKREGETQYF. CDR3 nucleotide sequence: TGTGCCTGGGGCAAGCGGGAGGGGGAGACCCAGTACTTC.

This rearrangement joins TRBV4-1 to TRBJ2-5; perhaps TRBD1 as D (7 bases). Trimming removed 5 bases at V and 5 bases at J, with 12 bases between. CDR3 size: 13 residues. CDR1 and CDR2 (germline): MGHRA, YSYEKL. The CDR3 loop reads CASSLTGRETQYF. The CDR3 coding sequence is TGCGCCAGCAGCTTGACAGGGAGGGAGACCCAGTACTTC.

The sample holds a few counts of this clone. This sequence joins TRBV27 and TRBJ2-2; TRBD2 matches 10 bases. CDR1 MNHEY and CDR2 SMNVEV come from the germline V gene (reference sequence). The J segment lost 2 bases and the V segment lost 5 bases, leaving 8 bases of the junction unmatched. This CDR3 has 17 residues. The CDR3 region has the DNA TGTGCCAGCAGTCGCTATAGCGGGAGGCTAAACACCGGGGAGCTGTTTTTT. Translating gives CASSRYSGRLNTGELFF.

This sequence joins TRBV27 and TRBJ2-7; D remains ambiguous. This CDR3 has 15 residues. Trimming shortened V by 6 bases and J by 2 bases, and 17 bases separated the two germline ends. Per germline, CDR1 MNHEY and CDR2 SMNVEV (reference sequence). The CDR3 reads CASRITPGSTYEQYF. DNA for the CDR3: TGTGCCAGCAGGATAACGCCGGGTTCTACCTACGAGCAGTACTTC.

The chain combines TRBV5-1 with TRBJ2-1; the D gene is possibly TRBD2 (5 bases). The CDR3 consists of 12 residues. Germline CDR1 reads SGHRS; CDR2 reads YFSETQ. The germline V and J ends were trimmed by 4 bases and 7 bases, with 9 bases remaining between them. DNA of the CDR3: TGCGCCAGCAGCCTCCCGGGAAATGAGCAGTTCTTC. Protein product: CASSLPGNEQFF.

The chain has TRBV30 and TRBJ2-5; TRBD1 is a possible D gene (5 bases). V was shortened by 6 bases and J by 5 bases, with 22 bases between the two germline ends. From germline, CDR1 is GTSNPN and CDR2 SVGIG (reference sequence). The CDR3 runs to 15 residues. The CDR3 bases are TGTGCCTGTAAAATATCAGGGTCTGCAGGGGAGACCCAGTACTTC. This encodes CACKISGSAGETQYF.

Notes on this clone: An end of the junction does not agree with germline; a read error may underlie this. The V gene is TRBV7-7, the J gene TRBJ2-5; 7 bases align to TRBD1. The CDR3 sequence is 12 residues long. CDR1 SSHAT and CDR2 FNYEAQ come from the germline V gene (reference sequence). For the CDR3, the DNA is TGTGCTAGCAGTCGACAGGGAGAGACCCAGTACTTC. Residues: CASSRQGETQYF. Together with reference TRBV7-7 and TRBJ2-5, the CDR3 gives the full variable domain: GAGVSQSPRYKVTKRGQDVTLRCDPISSHATLYWYQQALGQGPEFLTYFNYEAQPDKSGLPSDRFSAERPEGSISTLTIQRTEQRDSAMYRCASSRQGETQYFGPGTRLLVL.

The chain joins TRBV18 to TRBJ2-5; D is undetermined. There are 12 residues in the CDR3. The V and J ends lost 4 bases and 2 bases respectively, with 5 bases between them. The germline V gene encodes CDR1 KGHSH and CDR2 LQKENI. The CDR3 DNA reads TGTGCCAGCTCACTTAATCAAGAGACCCAGTACTTC. Translation: CASSLNQETQYF. Combining the CDR3 with reference TRBV18 and TRBJ2-5 gives the whole variable domain NAGVMQNPRHLVRRRGQEARLRCSPMKGHSHVYWYRQLPEEGLKFMVYLQKENIIDESGMPKERFSAEFPKEGPSILRIQQVVRGDSAAYFCASSLNQETQYFGPGTRLLVL.

V and J are TRBV6-6 and TRBJ1-4; 9 bases agree with TRBD1. J gave up 2 bases and V 6 bases, and 7 bases lay outside the gene matches. This CDR3 contains 16 residues. Germline V gene sequence: CDR1 MNHNY, CDR2 SVGAGI (reference sequence). The CDR3 protein is CASSPGQGTTNEKLFF. The CDR3 DNA is TGTGCCAGCAGCCCAGGACAGGGGACGACTAATGAAAAACTGTTTTTT.

The J gene is TRBJ2-3, the V gene TRBV5-4; a weak D match, TRBD1 (5 bases). Per the germline V gene, CDR1 is SGHNT and CDR2 is YYREEE (reference sequence). V shed 4 bases and J shed 6 bases, with 12 bases lying between them. The CDR3 spans 13 residues. In nucleotides, the CDR3 is TGTGCCAGCAGCGTAACAGGTCCGGATACGCAGTATTTT. It is translated as CASSVTGPDTQYF.

J is TRBJ2-7 and V is TRBV19; 9 nucleotides match TRBD2. The CDR3 sequence is 15 residues long. CDR1 LNHDA and CDR2 SQIVND come from the germline V gene (reference sequence). V gave up 10 bases and J gave up 2 bases; unmatched junction bases: 12. CDR3 protein: CATSRELAGTYEQYF. The DNA for the CDR3 is TGTGCCACCTCTAGGGAACTAGCGGGTACCTACGAGCAGTACTTC.

The chain couples TRBV28 to TRBJ2-3, with D tentatively TRBD2 (5 bases). In germline, CDR1 is MDHEN, CDR2 SYDVKM. The V end was cut by 5 bases, the J end by 2 bases, with 17 bases between. This CDR3 has 16 amino acids. The CDR3 spells CASSPPRVQYTDTQYF. The DNA of the CDR3 is TGTGCCAGCAGTCCCCCGCGGGTGCAATACACAGATACGCAGTATTTT.

The rearrangement uses TRBV28 and TRBJ2-7, with 7 positions matching TRBD2. The junction had 8 bases not matched to a gene; V was cut back by 7 bases and J by 2 bases. The germline V gene has CDR1 MDHEN and CDR2 SYDVKM. This CDR3 contains 14 residues. CDR3 loop: CASNKAGNTYEQYF. The CDR3 DNA sequence: TGTGCCAGCAACAAAGCGGGAAACACCTACGAGCAGTACTTC.

This rearrangement joins TRBV27 to TRBJ2-3; a weak D match, TRBD1 (6 bases). Trimming removed 4 bases at V and 2 bases at J, with 10 bases between. Germline lookup yields CDR1 MNHEY and CDR2 SMNVEV (reference sequence). There are 14 residues in the CDR3. Here the CDR3 DNA reads TGTGCCAGCAGTTCCGGGACATACACAGATACGCAGTATTTT. Protein product: CASSSGTYTDTQYF.